The present T cell receptor (beta chain) was sequenced within a study of cytomegalovirus exposure and HLA in healthy donors. PCR used 60 Vbeta primers and 13 Jbeta primers. Profiled with immunoSEQ multiplex PCR; TCRdb holds only in-frame clones, not every one. The table shows 95,000 to 130,000 clones, with roughly four fifths occurring only once. V lost 0 bases, J lost 11 bases, and 10 bases stayed unmatched. This CDR3 contains 15 residues. Germline V lookup: CDR1 SNHLY, CDR2 FYNNEI. The rearrangement links TRBV2 to TRBJ1-5, with 7 positions matching TRBD1. The sample was PBMCs. The sequence was collected from a woman in her late teens or twenties in good health and CMV-seronegative. For the CDR3, the DNA is TGTGCCAGCAGTGAAGCTCAGGGGGTCGCTAGGGCCCAGCATTTT. It specifies CASSEAQGVARAQHF.